The clone carrying this T cell receptor beta chain has just one count. As yet, its antigen is unknown. The germline V gene encodes CDR1 SGHTA and CDR2 FQGNSA. CDR3 length: 16 residues. The V gene lost 5 bases and the J gene lost 0 bases, with 16 bases spanning the gap. This sample was taken from a study of esophageal squamous cell carcinoma under preoperative chemotherapy. On the study more broadly: Both tumor-infiltrating lymphocytes and peripheral blood T cells had their TCR repertoires profiled.

Study-level points and caveats: Tumor-infiltrating lymphocytes showed no significant post-chemotherapy TCR diversity increase, unlike peripheral T cells.

The time point denotes: before preoperative PTX-NDP chemotherapy. Via MiXCR, TCRdb re-called the PCR reads, giving one row per CDR3 protein. Of fewer than 16,000 distinct CDR3 sequences listed, 60% were seen once; the top ten hold over 40%. The sample was collected from a patient given preoperative chemotherapy. The origin of this receptor is a human donor with esophageal squamous cell carcinoma. The donor label of this sample is uncertain. V usage is TRBV7-2 and J usage is TRBJ1-1; TRBD1 might be the D (6 bases). The CDR3 here is CASSKNTGTLNTEAFF. The DNA for the CDR3 is TGTGCCAGCAGCAAAAACACCGGGACATTGAACACTGAAGCTTTCTTT.